This T cell receptor (beta chain) was documented in a study of blood T cells in healthy people across ages. Regarding the study as a whole: Naive T cell percentage and TCR beta diversity correlated strongly.

Deletions cut 0 bases from V and 7 bases from J, with 12 bases between. This CDR3 contains 13 residues. Germline CDR1 DFQATT, CDR2 SNEGSKA (reference sequence). The authors ran a second PCR of about 6 to 11 cycles using a sample-barcoded 5' primer and a J-beta primer mix. TCRdb re-called the 5' RACE reads through MiXCR, storing one row per CDR3 protein. This table holds just under 900,000 distinct CDR3 sequences, 25% to 35% found once. This clonotype was seen many times. As yet, its antigen is unknown. Sequenced material: blood. This TCR came from a woman over 75 in good health. The J gene is TRBJ1-2, the V gene TRBV20-1; no clear D. The CDR3 DNA reads as TGCAGTGCTAGAGATGGGAGGGTCAGTGGCTACACCTTC. Translation gives CSARDGRVSGYTF.